Following are 20 T cell receptor beta chains from one sample sequenced in a study of blood T cell repertoires in COVID-19. The repertoire was sequenced with immunoSEQ multiplex PCR; TCRdb's copy has only in-frame clones and lacks some. This table holds about 320,000 clones, around four fifths found once. The sample comprised peripheral blood. These receptors came from a woman aged 45-65 years with acute or convalescent COVID-19.

V gene TRBV6-6 combines with J gene TRBJ2-5; D is perhaps TRBD1 (6 bases). The germline gives CDR1 MNHNY, CDR2 SVGAGI (reference sequence). V was cut by 4 bases and J by 2 bases, with 11 bases left in between. This CDR3 is 14 amino acids long. CDR3 loop: CASSFQQGQETQYF. In DNA, the CDR3 is TGTGCCAGCAGTTTCCAACAGGGTCAAGAGACCCAGTACTTC.

The CDR3 DNA reads TGCGCCAGCAGCTTGGGGCAGGGGAGTGAGACTGAAGCTTTCTTT. The encoded protein is CASSLGQGSETEAFF. The rearrangement uses TRBV5-1 and TRBJ1-1, with D maybe TRBD1 (6 bases). V shed 0 bases and J shed 5 bases, with 14 bases lying between them. This CDR3 is built from 15 residues. CDR1 and CDR2 from the germline V gene are SGHRS and YFSETQ.

The chain combines TRBV4-2 with TRBJ1-4; possibly TRBD1 for D (6 bases). This CDR3 region has 14 residues. Trimming left V 9 bases short and J 5 bases short, with 16 bases between. Germline CDR1 LGHNA, CDR2 YNFKEQ. The CDR3 loop reads CASGGGAENEKLFF. CDR3 bases: TGTGCCAGTGGAGGGGGGGCCGAAAATGAAAAACTGTTTTTT.

This sequence joins TRBV19 and TRBJ1-3, with 7 bases that match TRBD1. In germline, CDR1 is LNHDA, CDR2 SQIVND (reference sequence). The J segment lost 10 bases and the V segment lost 6 bases, leaving 9 bases of the junction unmatched. The CDR3 totals 13 residues. The CDR3 region is CASSLDRAETIYF. CDR3 nucleotides: TGTGCCAGTAGCCTAGACAGGGCAGAGACCATATATTTT.

The chain employs TRBV19 and TRBJ2-3, with TRBD2 as a possible D gene (6 bases). The V and J ends lost 5 bases and 0 bases respectively, with 15 bases between them. The CDR3 runs 16 residues. Germline-derived CDR1 and CDR2 are LNHDA and SQIVND (reference sequence). The CDR3 is CASSGDFSPSTDTQYF. Written as DNA, the CDR3 is TGTGCCAGTAGTGGGGACTTTTCCCCGAGCACAGATACGCAGTATTTT.

The chain carries TRBV6-5 and TRBJ1-3; 8 nucleotides align to TRBD1. With V trimmed by 6 bases and J by 3 bases, 7 bases remained unmatched. The CDR3 runs to 15 residues. The germline V gene has CDR1 MNHEY and CDR2 SVGAGI. CDR3 amino acids: CASRSGGVGGNTIYF. CDR3 in DNA: TGTGCCAGCAGATCAGGGGGCGTGGGTGGAAACACCATATATTTT.

The J gene is TRBJ2-3, the V gene TRBV14, with TRBD2 matching over 8 bases. V gave up 3 bases and J gave up 2 bases; unmatched junction bases: 4. The germline V gene encodes CDR1 SGHDN and CDR2 FVKESK. There are 15 residues in the CDR3. CDR3 bases: TGTGCCAGCAGCCAGCCAGCGGGAGTCACAGATACGCAGTATTTT. Amino acids: CASSQPAGVTDTQYF. Drawing the rest from reference TRBV14 and TRBJ2-3, the complete variable domain is EAGVTQFPSHSVIEKGQTVTLRCDPISGHDNLYWYRRVMGKEIKFLLHFVKESKQDESGMPNNRFLAERTGGTYSTLKVQPAELEDSGVYFCASSQPAGVTDTQYFGPGTRLTVL.

This chain links TRBV7-9 with TRBJ2-4; D is perhaps TRBD2 (5 bases). Between the trimmed V and J ends, which lost 1 base and 4 bases, there was a span of 11 bases. The CDR3 is made up of 15 amino acids. Germline V gene data show CDR1 as SEHNR and CDR2 as FQNEAQ (reference sequence). The CDR3 DNA is TGTGCCAGCAGCTTAGAAGGGAGCTTTAAAAACATTCAGTACTTC. This translates into CASSLEGSFKNIQYF.

V usage is TRBV25-1 and J usage is TRBJ1-4; 8 bases are a match to TRBD1. V lost 6 bases to trimming and J lost 8 bases; unmatched junction nucleotides: 11. The germline V gene encodes CDR1 MGHDK and CDR2 SYGVNS. This CDR3 contains 15 residues. The CDR3 nucleotides are TGTGCCAGCAGCTTAGCGGACAGGGAGGAGGAAAAACTGTTTTTT. It translates to CASSLADREEEKLFF.

The V gene is TRBV20-1, the J gene TRBJ1-4, with D unresolved. The CDR3 consists of 14 residues. Trimming pared 3 bases from V and 5 bases from J, leaving 13 bases between. Germline V lookup: CDR1 DFQATT, CDR2 SNEGSKA (reference sequence). The CDR3 DNA sequence: TGCAGTGCTAGTAGGCGGGCGGAGAATGAAAAACTGTTTTTT. Residues: CSASRRAENEKLFF.

The chain links TRBV5-1 to TRBJ2-6, with TRBD1 matching 11 bases. Trimming took 4 bases from V and 2 from J; bases not matched to a gene: 5. This CDR3 is 17 amino acids long. Per germline, CDR1 SGHRS and CDR2 YFSETQ. As DNA, the CDR3 is TGCGCCAGCAGCCCGGGACAGGGGGAGACTGGGGCCAACGTCCTGACTTTC. It yields the protein CASSPGQGETGANVLTF.

The chain recombines TRBV9 with TRBJ2-2, with TRBD2 matching 7 bases. The CDR3 is 15 residues long. Germline trimming cut 7 bases from V and 4 bases from J; bases unmatched to any gene: 10. Germline V gives CDR1 SGDLS, CDR2 YYNGEE. The CDR3 sequence: CASHSGSGVTGELFF. DNA for the CDR3: TGTGCCAGCCACTCAGGGAGCGGGGTCACCGGGGAGCTGTTTTTT. Complete variable domain (other parts from reference TRBV9 and TRBJ2-2): DSGVTQTPKHLITATGQRVTLRCSPRSGDLSVYWYQQSLDQGLQFLIQYYNGEERAKGNILERFSAQQFPDLHSELNLSSLELGDSALYFCASHSGSGVTGELFFGEGSRLTVL.

The J gene is TRBJ1-2, the V gene TRBV4-2; possible D gene TRBD1, 6 bases. CDR1 is LGHNA and CDR2 is YNFKEQ in the germline V gene. The length of the CDR3 is 14 residues. V gave up 4 bases and J gave up 5 bases, with 14 bases separating them. The chain's CDR3 is CASSRPGEHYGYTF. The CDR3 DNA follows: TGTGCCAGCAGCCGACCAGGGGAGCATTATGGCTACACCTTC.

There are a few counts of this clone. This chain connects TRBV7-9 to TRBJ1-1; 11 bases line up with TRBD1. The germline V gene has CDR1 SEHNR and CDR2 FQNEAQ (reference sequence). CDR3 size: 15 residues. With 5 bases clipped from V and 5 bases from J, the junction kept 7 bases outside the gene matches. The CDR3 sequence is CASSLDRGPGTEAFF. Here the CDR3 DNA reads TGTGCCAGCAGCCTGGACAGGGGGCCGGGGACTGAAGCTTTCTTT.

V is TRBV12-3 or TRBV12-4 and J is TRBJ2-1; 7 bases align to TRBD2. The CDR3 loop spans 12 amino acids. V was clipped by 7 bases and J by 8 bases; unmatched bases: 5. CDR3 residues: CASTLGGDEQFF. The CDR3 DNA reads as TGTGCCAGCACCCTGGGGGGGGATGAGCAGTTCTTC.

This clone appeared once. The rearrangement links TRBV19 to TRBJ2-6, with 10 bases matching TRBD1. This CDR3 contains 15 residues. Per the germline V gene, CDR1 is LNHDA and CDR2 is SQIVND (reference sequence). Trimming removed 3 bases from V and 8 bases from J; junction bases left unmatched: 4. The CDR3 DNA follows: TGTGCCAGTAGTATTAGTGACAGGGGGCCCAACGTCCTGACTTTC. Protein: CASSISDRGPNVLTF.

The chain combines TRBV19 with TRBJ2-3; the D is unclear. Between the trimmed V and J ends, which lost 1 base and 1 base, there was a span of 18 bases. From germline, CDR1 is LNHDA and CDR2 SQIVND (reference sequence). The CDR3 runs to 18 residues. CDR3 nucleotides: TGTGCCAGTAGTATAGGGGCCGCAGGTTGGAAGGGCACAGATACGCAGTATTTT. As protein: CASSIGAAGWKGTDTQYF. The variable domain in full, completed from reference TRBV19 and TRBJ2-3, reads DGGITQSPKYLFRKEGQNVTLSCEQNLNHDAMYWYRQDPGQGLRLIYYSQIVNDFQKGDIAEGYSVSREKKESFPLTVTSAQKNPTAFYLCASSIGAAGWKGTDTQYFGPGTRLTVL.

The chain is built from TRBV7-2 and TRBJ2-3; a weak D match, TRBD2 (5 bases). Germline V gives CDR1 SGHTA, CDR2 FQGNSA. The CDR3 is made up of 15 amino acids. V was trimmed by 5 bases and J by 2 bases, leaving 14 bases between them. In DNA form, the CDR3 reads TGTGCCAGCAGCCAGGAGGTCCGGGCCACAGATACGCAGTATTTT. It yields the protein CASSQEVRATDTQYF.

V usage is TRBV29-1 and J usage is TRBJ2-3; TRBD2 is a possible D gene (7 bases). Germline lookup yields CDR1 SQVTM and CDR2 ANQGSEA. The CDR3 runs to 15 residues. The V end lost 7 bases, the J end lost 4 bases, and 21 bases lay between the germline ends. This chain's CDR3 is CSGSRGAGVADTQYF. In DNA, the CDR3 is TGCAGCGGCTCTAGGGGGGCGGGGGTCGCAGATACGCAGTATTTT.

This chain uses TRBV10-3 with TRBJ1-4; TRBD1 agrees at 9 bases. Unmatched junction bases numbered 6, after V lost 4 bases and J lost 6 bases. The CDR3 has 15 residues. The germline V gene encodes CDR1 ENHRY and CDR2 SYGVKD. The CDR3 nucleotides read TGTGCCATCAGTGGGGGCCGGACAGGGGATGAAAAACTGTTTTTT. Its protein product is CAISGGRTGDEKLFF.